Listed below are T cell receptor beta chains from one sample, sequenced in a study of T-cell memory formation after mild COVID-19. TCRdb fed the 5' RACE reads into MiXCR, producing one record per CDR3 protein. The sample contains about 270,000 distinct CDR3 sequences, around 15% of which appear only once. Sample: PBMCs or a T cell subset sorted from them (not recorded which). Receptors were obtained from a man between 18 and 29 years old who had mild COVID-19 (a few samples of this study predate the infection). Cell type and time point are not known. Each CDR3 is given without its conserved first and last residue.

length | J | V | CDR3
13 | TRBJ1-5 | TRBV12-3/TRBV12-4 | ASSSGTSSNQPQH
12 | TRBJ1-6 | TRBV11-2 | ASSLGGLLSALH
13 | TRBJ1-1 | TRBV6-6 | ASRQTGSTNTEAF
13 | TRBJ1-4 | TRBV7-8 | ASSKTGTGHEKLF
12 | TRBJ1-2 | TRBV5-1 | ASSLGDLNYGYT
12 | TRBJ1-1 | TRBV15 | ATSRVDGYIVAF
11 | TRBJ2-1 | TRBV20-1 | SARLAGGREQF
9 | TRBJ1-2 | TRBV25-1 | ASFRGTGYT
11 | TRBJ2-5 | TRBV19 | ASSKAGFETQY
10 | TRBJ1-2 | TRBV5-1 | ASSAVNYGYT
14 | TRBJ2-5 | TRBV4-3 | ASSPTGGGLVETQY
11 | TRBJ1-2 | TRBV7-9 | ASSLAAGDGYT
12 | TRBJ1-2 | TRBV20-1 | SARGSGTGYGYT
12 | TRBJ1-2 | TRBV5-1 | ASRFGQGVYGYT
12 | TRBJ2-4 | TRBV11-1 | ASSISGAENIQY
12 | TRBJ2-5 | TRBV2 | ASSDRRRQETQY
13 | TRBJ2-1 | TRBV9 | ASSVVRGSYNEQF
10 | TRBJ2-7 | TRBV11-2 | ASRLGVYEQY
14 | TRBJ2-7 | TRBV7-6 | ASSLDSGGNTNEQY
13 | TRBJ2-3 | TRBV6-6 | ASHWSGSSTDTQY
13 | TRBJ2-2 | TRBV7-9 | ASSPGQARTGELF
12 | TRBJ2-5 | TRBV5-1 | ASSYGTGRETQY
11 | TRBJ2-7 | TRBV7-9 | ASSSGLQYEQY
16 | TRBJ2-4 | TRBV13 | ASSASRQGYYLKNIQY
12 | TRBJ2-7 | TRBV12-3/TRBV12-4 | ASSPTGESYEQY
12 | TRBJ2-1 | TRBV5-1 | ASSLLGQYNEQF
9 | TRBJ1-1 | TRBV2 | ASSRTSEAF